These T cell receptor beta chains were read from a single sample in a study of blood T cell repertoires in COVID-19. The table came from immunoSEQ multiplex PCR; TCRdb's copy has only in-frame clones and leaves some out. The sample records roughly 250,000 clones, approximately 83% being singletons. Sequencing was performed on PBMCs or T cells enriched from blood (not recorded which). Every receptor here comes from a young woman who had recovered from COVID-19. Each CDR3 is given with its conserved first and last residue. The order of the fields is J gene, D gene, V gene, clone size, CDR3 protein, CDR3 DNA. The D gene is left open where the match is weak. Rows give clone size only sometimes, using once, few, many, or a class for an expanded clone.

>TRBJ2-7|TRBD2|TRBV15|.
CATKQAGGPSYEQYF
TGTGCCACCAAGCAAGCGGGAGGGCCCTCCTACGAGCAGTACTTC
>TRBJ2-2|TRBD1|TRBV18|.
CASSLQGAGELFF
TGTGCCAGCTCCCTGCAGGGGGCCGGGGAGCTGTTTTTT
>TRBJ1-1|.|TRBV19|few
CASSFGRGEAFF
TGTGCCAGTAGTTTCGGCAGGGGAGAAGCTTTCTTT
>TRBJ1-1|.|TRBV7-6|.
CASSLAPGENTEAFF
TGTGCCAGCAGCTTAGCCCCAGGGGAGAACACTGAAGCTTTCTTT
>TRBJ2-1|.|TRBV28|.
CASTVGEESYNEQFF
TGTGCCAGCACCGTTGGGGAGGAATCCTACAATGAGCAGTTCTTC
>TRBJ1-5|.|TRBV20-1|.
CSASPRDQPQHF
TGCAGTGCTAGTCCGAGAGATCAGCCCCAGCATTTT
>TRBJ2-1|TRBD2|TRBV4-1|.
CASSHSAGYNEQFF
TGCGCCAGCAGCCACTCAGCGGGATACAATGAGCAGTTCTTC
>TRBJ1-1|TRBD1|TRBV19|once
CASSARSRDRGGNTEAFF
TGTGCCAGTAGTGCCCGGTCCCGGGACAGGGGAGGGAACACTGAAGCTTTCTTT
>TRBJ2-6|.|TRBV4-2|.
CASSQSGLSGANVLTF
TGTGCCAGCAGCCAATCGGGTCTGTCTGGGGCCAACGTCCTGACTTTC
>TRBJ2-7|.|TRBV5-6|.
CASSLGRGVYEQYF
TGTGCCAGCAGCTTGGGACGCGGAGTCTACGAGCAGTACTTC
>TRBJ2-1|TRBD2|TRBV7-3|once
CASSLTLAGGGEQFF
TGTGCCAGCAGCTTAACACTAGCGGGAGGTGGTGAGCAGTTCTTC
>TRBJ2-5|TRBD2|TRBV27|.
CASSTRPLAGVQETQYF
TGTGCCAGCAGTACGCGACCTCTAGCGGGGGTCCAAGAGACCCAGTACTTC
>TRBJ1-5|TRBD1|TRBV27|.
CASIPDRGFSNQPQHF
TGTGCCAGCATCCCGGACAGGGGGTTCAGCAATCAGCCCCAGCATTTT
>TRBJ2-4|TRBD1|TRBV3-1/TRBV3-2|.
CASSPSETGGSAKNIQYF
TGTGCCAGCAGCCCCAGCGAGACAGGGGGCTCGGCCAAAAACATTCAGTACTTC
>TRBJ2-7|TRBD1|TRBV7-9|.
CASSFGQGVPYEQYF
TGTGCCAGCAGCTTCGGACAGGGGGTACCCTACGAGCAGTACTTC
>TRBJ2-5|TRBD2|TRBV13|.
CASSLGTSGRSGRETQYF
TGTGCCAGCAGCTTAGGGACTAGCGGGAGGTCGGGGAGAGAGACCCAGTACTTC
>TRBJ1-5|TRBD1|TRBV29-1|.
CSVEGQGNQPQHF
TGCAGCGTTGAGGGACAGGGCAATCAGCCCCAGCATTTT
>TRBJ1-1|TRBD1|TRBV27|.
CASTDGQGSTEAFF
TGTGCCAGCACGGATGGACAGGGGTCCACTGAAGCTTTCTTT